These 17 T cell receptor beta chains were all obtained from the same sample, sequenced in a study of cytomegalovirus exposure and HLA in healthy donors. Use of 60 Vbeta and 13 Jbeta primers characterized the PCR. The protocol was immunoSEQ multiplex PCR, while the TCRdb copy is restricted to in-frame clones and leaves out a portion. The table shows about 120,000 clones, with over 65% occurring only once. The material sequenced was PBMCs. The source of these receptors is a woman in her forties in good health and CMV-seropositive.

The chain joins TRBV27 to TRBJ1-3; D call uncertain. CDR3 length equals 15 residues. Between the trimmed V and J ends, which lost 6 bases and 0 bases, there was a span of 12 bases. The germline gives CDR1 MNHEY, CDR2 SMNVEV (reference sequence). Here the CDR3 reads CASSPSSTSGNTIYF. In DNA, the CDR3 is TGTGCCAGCAGCCCATCGAGCACCTCTGGAAACACCATATATTTT.

The chain employs TRBV5-6 and TRBJ2-5; D may be TRBD1 (7 bases). V dropped 3 bases and J dropped 2 bases, with 14 bases sitting between them. Germline CDR1 and CDR2: SGHDT and YYEEEE. This CDR3 has 15 residues. CDR3 amino acids: CASSSAGGQQETQYF. CDR3 nucleotide sequence: TGTGCCAGCAGCTCCGCCGGGGGACAGCAAGAGACCCAGTACTTC.

The chain has TRBV18 and TRBJ1-4; 7 bases are a match to TRBD1. Trimming removed 6 bases from V and 8 bases from J; junction bases left unmatched: 15. The CDR3 runs to 16 residues. Germline-derived CDR1 and CDR2 are KGHSH and LQKENI. The DNA of the CDR3 is TGTGCCAGCTCTCCGCGTCCCGACAGGGCCTGGGAAAAACTGTTTTTT. It specifies CASSPRPDRAWEKLFF.

The chain employs TRBV6-6 and TRBJ2-7, with 8 nucleotides matching TRBD2. The CDR3 has 15 residues. Germline V gives CDR1 MNHNY, CDR2 SVGAGI (reference sequence). With 5 bases clipped from V and 2 bases from J, the junction kept 8 bases outside the gene matches. The CDR3 is CASSPEVAGTYEQYF. The DNA for the CDR3 is TGTGCCAGCAGTCCCGAGGTAGCGGGAACCTACGAGCAGTACTTC.

This clone was counted a few times. This chain connects TRBV2 to TRBJ1-1, with 7 nucleotides matching TRBD1. The CDR3 is 12 residues long. CDR1 and CDR2 (germline): SNHLY, FYNNEI. Trimming cost V 2 bases and J 10 bases; bases outside gene matches: 4. CDR3 DNA sequence: TGTGCCAGCAGTGAAAGGGGGCGCGCAGCTTTCTTT. Protein sequence: CASSERGRAAFF.

V and J are TRBV4-1 and TRBJ1-1, with D hard to call. V was shortened by 1 base and J by 2 bases, with 17 bases between the two germline ends. In germline, CDR1 is MGHRA, CDR2 YSYEKL. CDR3 length: 17 residues. Here the CDR3 DNA reads TGCGCCAGCAGCCAAGGGGAGTATAAGGGCGGCAACACTGAAGCTTTCTTT. Translating it yields CASSQGEYKGGNTEAFF.

The V call is TRBV2, the J call TRBJ2-7, with 10 bases aligning to TRBD1. Germline V gives CDR1 SNHLY, CDR2 FYNNEI. With V trimmed by 7 bases and J by 2 bases, 2 bases remained unmatched. This CDR3 has 13 amino acids. CDR3 amino acids: CASKGQGAYEQYF. CDR3 sequence (DNA): TGTGCCAGCAAAGGACAGGGGGCCTACGAGCAGTACTTC.

The J gene is TRBJ2-1, the V gene TRBV15; 7 bases are a match to TRBD2. In germline, CDR1 is LNHNV, CDR2 YYDKDF (reference sequence). CDR3 length equals 15 residues. Trimming took 1 base from V and 9 from J; bases not matched to a gene: 9. DNA for the CDR3: TGTGCCACCAGCAGAGGCGGCGGGACTACGGCTGAGCAGTTCTTC. Protein sequence: CATSRGGGTTAEQFF.

The chain links TRBV28 to TRBJ2-5, with D maybe TRBD1 (5 bases). This CDR3 is 12 amino acids long. The germline V and J ends were trimmed by 6 bases and 5 bases, with 10 bases remaining between them. Germline CDR1 is MDHEN and CDR2 is SYDVKM. The CDR3 reads CASSAPGETQYF. In DNA form, the CDR3 reads TGTGCCAGCAGCGCACCAGGGGAGACCCAGTACTTC.

The chain links TRBV6-1 to TRBJ1-1; no clear D gene. Germline V CDR1 and CDR2: MNHNS, SASEGT. The CDR3 length is 13 residues. Trimming removed 3 bases from V and 4 bases from J, with 9 bases in between. The CDR3 nucleotides are TGTGCCAGCAGTGAGGTGCCAGGCACTGAAGCTTTCTTT. Protein: CASSEVPGTEAFF.

The rearrangement links TRBV5-1 to TRBJ2-2, with unresolved D. The CDR3 length is 14 residues. Trimming removed 1 base at V and 0 bases at J, with 4 bases between. From germline, CDR1 is SGHRS and CDR2 YFSETQ. The CDR3 protein is CASSLSANTGELFF. Here the CDR3 DNA reads TGCGCCAGCAGCTTGTCGGCGAACACCGGGGAGCTGTTTTTT.

V and J are TRBV11-2 and TRBJ2-4; TRBD2 agrees at 13 bases. Germline CDR1 reads SGHAT; CDR2 reads FQNNGV. CDR3 length: 18 amino acids. The ends lost 5 bases at V and 2 bases at J; junction bases unmatched: 9. CDR3 region: CASSPGLAGDYSKNIQYF. For the CDR3, the DNA is TGTGCCAGCAGCCCAGGACTAGCGGGAGATTATTCCAAAAACATTCAGTACTTC.

This rearrangement joins TRBV19 to TRBJ1-3; 7 bases are shared with TRBD1. J gave up 2 bases and V 5 bases, and 9 bases lay outside the gene matches. The germline CDR1 and CDR2 sequences are LNHDA and SQIVND (reference sequence). The CDR3 is made up of 16 amino acids. The CDR3 nucleotides read TGTGCCAGTAGTTCGAGGGGGCGCGGGGCTGGAAACACCATATATTTT. Translating it yields CASSSRGRGAGNTIYF.

The sample holds a few counts of this clone. The chain employs TRBV7-6 and TRBJ2-1; 9 bases match TRBD2. Unmatched junction bases numbered 6, after V lost 1 base and J lost 8 bases. The germline CDR1 and CDR2 sequences are SGHVS and FNYEAQ. This CDR3 is 15 amino acids long. CDR3 in amino acids: CASSLVAGGLDEQFF. The DNA for the CDR3 is TGTGCCAGCAGCTTAGTGGCGGGGGGGCTGGATGAGCAGTTCTTC.

The V call is TRBV2, the J call TRBJ2-2, with a possible D match to TRBD2 (5 bases). The germline V gene has CDR1 SNHLY and CDR2 FYNNEI. This CDR3 is 13 amino acids long. V was pared by 6 bases and J by 5 bases, with 10 bases between. CDR3 amino acids: CASRALETGELFF. The CDR3 DNA is TGTGCCAGCAGGGCACTAGAAACCGGGGAGCTGTTTTTT.

In its sample, this clone was seen a few times. The chain employs TRBV6-1 and TRBJ1-3; D unresolved. The CDR3 contains 15 residues. V was shortened by 1 base and J by 0 bases, with 7 bases between the two germline ends. Looked up from germline, CDR1 is MNHNS and CDR2 is SASEGT. The CDR3 nucleotides read TGTGCCAGCAGTGAAGAAACGGGCTCTGGAAACACCATATATTTT. Translated, it gives CASSEETGSGNTIYF.

This chain connects TRBV2 to TRBJ2-7; no clear D gene. V was clipped by 4 bases and J by 1 base, with 8 bases between them. This CDR3 spans 13 amino acids. Germline assignment: CDR1 SNHLY and CDR2 FYNNEI. CDR3 sequence (DNA): TGTGCCAGCAGTGTTGGCAGTTCCTACGAGCAGTACTTC. Translated, it gives CASSVGSSYEQYF.